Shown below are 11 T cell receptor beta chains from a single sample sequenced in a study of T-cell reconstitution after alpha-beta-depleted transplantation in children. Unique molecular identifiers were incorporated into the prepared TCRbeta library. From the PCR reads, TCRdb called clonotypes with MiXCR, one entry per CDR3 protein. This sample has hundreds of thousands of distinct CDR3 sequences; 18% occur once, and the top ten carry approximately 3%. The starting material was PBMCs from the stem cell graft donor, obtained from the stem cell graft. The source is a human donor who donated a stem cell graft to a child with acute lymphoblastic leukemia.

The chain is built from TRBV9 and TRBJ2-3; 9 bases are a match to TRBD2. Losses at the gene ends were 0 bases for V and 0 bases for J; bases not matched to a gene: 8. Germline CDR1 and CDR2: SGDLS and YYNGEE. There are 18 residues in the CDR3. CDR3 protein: CASSVEGLAGESTDTQYF. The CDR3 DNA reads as TGTGCCAGCAGCGTAGAAGGGTTAGCGGGAGAGAGCACAGATACGCAGTATTTT.

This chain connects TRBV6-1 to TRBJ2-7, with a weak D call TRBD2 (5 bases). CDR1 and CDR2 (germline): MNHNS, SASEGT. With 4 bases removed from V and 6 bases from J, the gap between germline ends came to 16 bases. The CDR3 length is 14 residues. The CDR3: CASSATDYPGEQYF. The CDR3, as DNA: TGTGCCAGCAGTGCCACCGACTATCCCGGCGAGCAGTACTTC.

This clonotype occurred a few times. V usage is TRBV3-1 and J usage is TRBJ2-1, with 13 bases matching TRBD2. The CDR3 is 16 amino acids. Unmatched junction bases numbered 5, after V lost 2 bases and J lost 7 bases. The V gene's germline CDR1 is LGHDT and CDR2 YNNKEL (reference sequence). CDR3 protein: CASSQTTTSGRNEQFF. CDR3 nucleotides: TGTGCCAGCAGCCAAACCACGACTAGCGGGAGGAATGAGCAGTTCTTC.

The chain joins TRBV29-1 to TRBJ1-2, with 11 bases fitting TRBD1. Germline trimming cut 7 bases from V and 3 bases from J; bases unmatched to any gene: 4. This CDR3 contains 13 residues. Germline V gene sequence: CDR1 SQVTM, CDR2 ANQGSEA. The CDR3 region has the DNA TGCAGCGCCGGGACAGGGGGGGACTATGGCTACACCTTC. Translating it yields CSAGTGGDYGYTF.

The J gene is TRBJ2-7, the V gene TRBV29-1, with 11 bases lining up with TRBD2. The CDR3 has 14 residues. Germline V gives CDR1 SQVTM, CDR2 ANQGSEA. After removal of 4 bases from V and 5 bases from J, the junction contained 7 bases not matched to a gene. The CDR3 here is CSVVRLAGRDEQYF. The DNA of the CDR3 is TGCAGCGTTGTCAGACTAGCGGGACGTGACGAGCAGTACTTC.

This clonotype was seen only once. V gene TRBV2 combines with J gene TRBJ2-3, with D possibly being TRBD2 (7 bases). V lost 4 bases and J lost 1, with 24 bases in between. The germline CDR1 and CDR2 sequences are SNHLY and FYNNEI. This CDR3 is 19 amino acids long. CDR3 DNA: TGTGCCAGCAGTGGGACAGCTGCCCTAGGACTAGGCGGCACAGATACGCAGTATTTT. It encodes CASSGTAALGLGGTDTQYF.

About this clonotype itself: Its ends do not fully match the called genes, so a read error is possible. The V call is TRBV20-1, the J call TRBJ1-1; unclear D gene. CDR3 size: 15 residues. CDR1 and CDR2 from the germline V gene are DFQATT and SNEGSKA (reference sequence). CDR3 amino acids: CSASGVRTSNTDAFF. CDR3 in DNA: TGCAGTGCTAGTGGGGTCCGTACGTCTAACACTGACGCTTTCTTT.

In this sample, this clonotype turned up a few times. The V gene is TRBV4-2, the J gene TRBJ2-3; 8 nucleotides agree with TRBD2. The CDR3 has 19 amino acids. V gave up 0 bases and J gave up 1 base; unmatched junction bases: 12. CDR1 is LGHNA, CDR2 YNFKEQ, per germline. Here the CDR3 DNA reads TGTGCCAGCAGCCAAGATCCATCTCCTCTCGGGAGGGGCACAGATACGCAGTATTTT. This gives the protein CASSQDPSPLGRGTDTQYF.

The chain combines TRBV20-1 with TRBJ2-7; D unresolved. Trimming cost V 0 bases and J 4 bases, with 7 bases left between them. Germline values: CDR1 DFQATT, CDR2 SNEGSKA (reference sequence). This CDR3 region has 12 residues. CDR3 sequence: CSARDLVYEQYF. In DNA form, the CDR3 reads TGCAGTGCTAGAGATCTTGTTTACGAGCAGTACTTC.

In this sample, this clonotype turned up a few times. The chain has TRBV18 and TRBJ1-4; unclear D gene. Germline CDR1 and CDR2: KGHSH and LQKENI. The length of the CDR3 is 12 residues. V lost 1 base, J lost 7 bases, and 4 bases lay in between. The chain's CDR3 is CASSPHAEKLFF. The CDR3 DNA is TGTGCCAGCTCACCACACGCTGAAAAACTGTTTTTT.

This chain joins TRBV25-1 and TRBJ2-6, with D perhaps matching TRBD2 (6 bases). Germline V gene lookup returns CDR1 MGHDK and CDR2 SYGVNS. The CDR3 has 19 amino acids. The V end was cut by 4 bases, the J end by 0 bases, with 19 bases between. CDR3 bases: TGTGCCAGCAGTGGGTGGGGGATTGGCGGGATCTCTGGGGCCAACGTCCTGACTTTC. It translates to CASSGWGIGGISGANVLTF.